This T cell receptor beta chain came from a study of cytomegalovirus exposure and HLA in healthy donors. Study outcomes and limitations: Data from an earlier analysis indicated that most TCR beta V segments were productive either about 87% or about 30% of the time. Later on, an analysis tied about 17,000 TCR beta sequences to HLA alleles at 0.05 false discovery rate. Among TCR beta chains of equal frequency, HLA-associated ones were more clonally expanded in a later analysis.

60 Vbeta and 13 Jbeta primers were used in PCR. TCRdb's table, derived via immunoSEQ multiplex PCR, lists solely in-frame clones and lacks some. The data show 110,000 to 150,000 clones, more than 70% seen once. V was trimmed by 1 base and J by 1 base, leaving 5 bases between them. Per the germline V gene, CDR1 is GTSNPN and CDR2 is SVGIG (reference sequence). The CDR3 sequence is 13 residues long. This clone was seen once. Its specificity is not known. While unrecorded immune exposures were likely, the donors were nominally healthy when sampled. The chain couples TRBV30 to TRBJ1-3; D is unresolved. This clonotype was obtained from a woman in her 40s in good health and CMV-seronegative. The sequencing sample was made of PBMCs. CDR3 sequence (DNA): TGTGCCTGGAGTGCCGTATCTGGAAACACCATATATTTT. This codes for CAWSAVSGNTIYF. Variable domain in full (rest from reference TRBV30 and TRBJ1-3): SQTIHQWPATLVQPVGSPLSLECTVEGTSNPNLYWYRQAAGRGLQLLFYSVGIGQISSEVPQNLSASRPQDRQFILSSKKLLLSDSGFYLCAWSAVSGNTIYFGEGSWLTVV.